This TCR beta chain was sequenced during a study of OX40 agonist ivuxolimab in advanced cancers. For the study at large: Patients were infused with ivuxolimab every 2 weeks at 0.01 to 10 mg/kg.

Cycle 7 day 1, cycle 4 day 1, and baseline were the timepoints at which blood was sampled. The table came from immunoSEQ multiplex PCR; TCRdb's copy has only in-frame clones and leaves some out. The repertoire holds approximately 75,000 clones, with roughly 90% as singletons. A remark on this clone: Its antigen remains unknown.

Broader study findings: In the expanded peripheral T cells, antigen specificity was never determined. Both CD4+ and CD8+ T cell populations in blood had undergone clonal expansion by week 6 at 0.1 to 3.0 mg/kg.

The ends lost 5 bases at V and 8 bases at J; junction bases unmatched: 9. This CDR3 comprises 14 residues. From germline, CDR1 is KGHSH and CDR2 LQKENI. The material was CD4+ or CD8+ T cells sorted from blood, obtained in a trial of the OX40 agonist ivuxolimab. V and J are TRBV18 and TRBJ2-1, with 7 bases lining up with TRBD1. The sequence was collected from an adult with an advanced solid tumor such as melanoma, head and neck, liver or kidney cancer. Here the CDR3 reads CASSTRQGDDEQFF. The CDR3 DNA reads TGTGCCAGCTCAACGCGACAGGGAGACGATGAGCAGTTCTTC.